This TCR beta chain came from a study of blood T cell repertoires in COVID-19. Trimming cost V 8 bases and J 3 bases; bases outside gene matches: 6. CDR1 is MNHEY and CDR2 is SVGAGI in the germline V gene. CDR3 length equals 13 residues. The assay was immunoSEQ multiplex PCR, and TCRdb's table has in-frame clones only and misses some. There are about 480,000 clones in the sample; 88% occur only once, and 1.5% to 2% lies in the top ten. Sample: PBMCs or T cells enriched from blood (not recorded which). This sequence originates from a woman between 40 and 50 years old who had recovered from COVID-19. The V and J genes are TRBV6-5 and TRBJ2-7, with 8 bases aligning to TRBD2. The chain's CDR3 is CASSTSGVYEQYF. In nucleotides, the CDR3 is TGTGCCAGCTCAACTAGCGGAGTCTACGAGCAGTACTTC.